The 13 T cell receptor beta chains listed next were all sequenced from one sample in a study of shared clonotypes between healthy human individuals. Assay: immunoSEQ multiplex PCR; the TCRdb copy retains only in-frame clones and omits some. Of some 500,000 clones listed, 95% to 96% are singletons. Sample: naive CD4+ T cells sorted from blood. Subset denoted: CD45RA+ positively selected. These receptor sequences come from a woman in her twenties or thirties in good health.

The V call is TRBV5-4, the J call TRBJ2-3; D possibly corresponds to TRBD2 (5 bases). Trimming cost V 0 bases and J 7 bases, with 12 bases left between them. CDR3 length equals 14 residues. Germline V lookup: CDR1 SGHNT, CDR2 YYREEE (reference sequence). CDR3 in DNA: TGTGCCAGCAGCTTGGATCCTAGCTTGAATACGCAGTATTTT. Its translation: CASSLDPSLNTQYF.

V and J are TRBV5-3 and TRBJ1-2; D not resolved. TRBV5-3 is annotated as an ORF whose role is uncertain. The CDR3 has 17 residues. Trimming removed 0 bases at V and 3 bases at J, with 18 bases between. CDR3 sequence reads: CARSLGPVVFYYYGYTF. Here the CDR3 DNA reads TGTGCCAGAAGCTTGGGACCCGTGGTTTTCTATTACTATGGCTACACCTTC.

This chain uses TRBV30 with TRBJ2-1, with TRBD2 matching 8 bases. The CDR3 totals 14 residues. Trimming at V came to 2 bases and at J to 6 bases, leaving 6 bases not matched to a gene. Germline CDR1 GTSNPN, CDR2 SVGIG (reference sequence). The CDR3 DNA reads TGTGCCTGGAGTTCGCAGCGGGAGAGCAATGAGCAGTTCTTC. This gives the protein CAWSSQRESNEQFF.

The chain carries TRBV27 and TRBJ2-1, with 8 bases lining up with TRBD2. Germline loops: CDR1 MNHEY, CDR2 SMNVEV (reference sequence). CDR3 size: 14 residues. Trimming at V came to 3 bases and at J to 6 bases, leaving 4 bases not matched to a gene. The CDR3 DNA reads TGTGCCAGCAGTTTGGGGCTAGCGGGCAATGAGCAGTTCTTC. It yields the protein CASSLGLAGNEQFF.

The chain couples TRBV19 to TRBJ2-7; the match to TRBD1 covers 7 bases. The V gene end was trimmed by 3 bases and the J gene end by 6 bases; junction bases not matched to a gene: 2. The CDR3 runs to 12 residues. Looked up from germline, CDR1 is LNHDA and CDR2 is SQIVND (reference sequence). The CDR3 region has the DNA TGTGCCAGTAGTATTACAGGGGCCGAGCAGTACTTC. It codes for CASSITGAEQYF.

The chain has TRBV5-4 and TRBJ2-5, with 9 positions matching TRBD2. The end of the DNA fits TRBJ2-7 better, so the J call may be wrong. The CDR3 consists of 16 residues. Looked up from germline, CDR1 is SGHNT and CDR2 is YYREEE (reference sequence). Here the CDR3 DNA reads TGTGCCAGCAGCCACTATCTGGGCGGGAGGGCCAACGAGCAGTACTTC. This sequence encodes CASSHYLGGRANEQYF.

V gene TRBV29-1 combines with J gene TRBJ1-1; D not resolved. CDR3 length equals 9 residues. Looked up from germline, CDR1 is SQVTM and CDR2 is ANQGSEA. Trimming removed 7 bases at V and 10 bases at J, with 10 bases between. The DNA of the CDR3 is TGCAGCGGCACCCCAGGAGCTTTCTTT. It translates to CSGTPGAFF.

The CDR3 DNA reads as TGTGCCAGCAGTGAGCCCCGCTACGAGCAGTACTTC. Protein: CASSEPRYEQYF. The chain has TRBV6-1 and TRBJ2-7; unclear D gene. The CDR3 contains 12 residues. Germline CDR1 is MNHNS and CDR2 is SASEGT. Trimming stripped 3 bases from V and 3 bases from J, with 6 bases between.

V is TRBV29-1 and J is TRBJ2-2; D is possibly TRBD2 (6 bases). V was pared by 4 bases and J by 5 bases, with 11 bases between. There are 13 residues in the CDR3. Per germline, CDR1 SQVTM and CDR2 ANQGSEA. The CDR3 spells CSVGPSETGELFF. The CDR3 DNA is TGCAGCGTTGGGCCTAGCGAGACCGGGGAGCTGTTTTTT.

The V and J genes are TRBV27 and TRBJ2-7; 10 nucleotides agree with TRBD2. The CDR3 totals 17 residues. Germline values: CDR1 MNHEY, CDR2 SMNVEV (reference sequence). Unmatched junction bases numbered 14, after V lost 3 bases and J lost 6 bases. The CDR3 DNA sequence: TGTGCCAGCAGTTTTCGGATGTATCTAGCGGGAGACGGCGAGCAGTACTTC. It translates to CASSFRMYLAGDGEQYF.

The chain uses TRBV11-2 and TRBJ2-1, with 8 bases matching TRBD2. Germline values: CDR1 SGHAT, CDR2 FQNNGV. The V gene end was trimmed by 5 bases and the J gene end by 6 bases; junction bases not matched to a gene: 21. This CDR3 has 19 residues. The CDR3 nucleotides read TGTGCCAGCAGCCCCAACCCGCCGCTAACGGGACTAGGTCGCAATGAGCAGTTCTTC. It is translated as CASSPNPPLTGLGRNEQFF.

The V and J genes are TRBV5-1 and TRBJ2-7, with D possibly being TRBD2 (6 bases). V lost 1 base to trimming and J lost 6 bases, with 14 bases between them. The CDR3 loop spans 14 amino acids. Per the germline V gene, CDR1 is SGHRS and CDR2 is YFSETQ. For the CDR3, the DNA is TGCGCCAGCAGCTTGCCAGGGCGGGAAAGCGAGCAGTACTTC. It encodes CASSLPGRESEQYF.

The genes are TRBV25-1 and TRBJ2-1; tentatively, D is TRBD2 (5 bases). This CDR3 region has 16 residues. V was trimmed by 3 bases and J by 0 bases, leaving 12 bases between them. The germline CDR1 and CDR2 sequences are MGHDK and SYGVNS. CDR3 protein: CASSDSSGSSYNEQFF. CDR3 sequence (DNA): TGTGCCAGCAGTGATTCCAGCGGAAGCTCCTACAATGAGCAGTTCTTC.